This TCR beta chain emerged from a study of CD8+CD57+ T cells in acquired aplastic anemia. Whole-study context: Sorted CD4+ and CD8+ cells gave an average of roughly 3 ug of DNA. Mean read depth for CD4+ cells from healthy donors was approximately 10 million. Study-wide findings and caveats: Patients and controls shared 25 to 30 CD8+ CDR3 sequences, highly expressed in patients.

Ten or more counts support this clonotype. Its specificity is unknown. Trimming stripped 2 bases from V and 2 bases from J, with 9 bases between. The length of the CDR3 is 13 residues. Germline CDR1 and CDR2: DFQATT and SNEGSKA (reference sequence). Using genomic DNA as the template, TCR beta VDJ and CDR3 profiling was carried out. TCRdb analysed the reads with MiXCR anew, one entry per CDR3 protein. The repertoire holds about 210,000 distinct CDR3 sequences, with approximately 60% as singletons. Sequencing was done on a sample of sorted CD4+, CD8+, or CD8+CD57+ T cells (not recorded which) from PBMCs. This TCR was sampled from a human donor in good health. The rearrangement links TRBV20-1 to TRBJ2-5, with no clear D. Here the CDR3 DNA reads TGCAGTGCTAGACCGACATATCAAGAGACCCAGTACTTC. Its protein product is CSARPTYQETQYF.